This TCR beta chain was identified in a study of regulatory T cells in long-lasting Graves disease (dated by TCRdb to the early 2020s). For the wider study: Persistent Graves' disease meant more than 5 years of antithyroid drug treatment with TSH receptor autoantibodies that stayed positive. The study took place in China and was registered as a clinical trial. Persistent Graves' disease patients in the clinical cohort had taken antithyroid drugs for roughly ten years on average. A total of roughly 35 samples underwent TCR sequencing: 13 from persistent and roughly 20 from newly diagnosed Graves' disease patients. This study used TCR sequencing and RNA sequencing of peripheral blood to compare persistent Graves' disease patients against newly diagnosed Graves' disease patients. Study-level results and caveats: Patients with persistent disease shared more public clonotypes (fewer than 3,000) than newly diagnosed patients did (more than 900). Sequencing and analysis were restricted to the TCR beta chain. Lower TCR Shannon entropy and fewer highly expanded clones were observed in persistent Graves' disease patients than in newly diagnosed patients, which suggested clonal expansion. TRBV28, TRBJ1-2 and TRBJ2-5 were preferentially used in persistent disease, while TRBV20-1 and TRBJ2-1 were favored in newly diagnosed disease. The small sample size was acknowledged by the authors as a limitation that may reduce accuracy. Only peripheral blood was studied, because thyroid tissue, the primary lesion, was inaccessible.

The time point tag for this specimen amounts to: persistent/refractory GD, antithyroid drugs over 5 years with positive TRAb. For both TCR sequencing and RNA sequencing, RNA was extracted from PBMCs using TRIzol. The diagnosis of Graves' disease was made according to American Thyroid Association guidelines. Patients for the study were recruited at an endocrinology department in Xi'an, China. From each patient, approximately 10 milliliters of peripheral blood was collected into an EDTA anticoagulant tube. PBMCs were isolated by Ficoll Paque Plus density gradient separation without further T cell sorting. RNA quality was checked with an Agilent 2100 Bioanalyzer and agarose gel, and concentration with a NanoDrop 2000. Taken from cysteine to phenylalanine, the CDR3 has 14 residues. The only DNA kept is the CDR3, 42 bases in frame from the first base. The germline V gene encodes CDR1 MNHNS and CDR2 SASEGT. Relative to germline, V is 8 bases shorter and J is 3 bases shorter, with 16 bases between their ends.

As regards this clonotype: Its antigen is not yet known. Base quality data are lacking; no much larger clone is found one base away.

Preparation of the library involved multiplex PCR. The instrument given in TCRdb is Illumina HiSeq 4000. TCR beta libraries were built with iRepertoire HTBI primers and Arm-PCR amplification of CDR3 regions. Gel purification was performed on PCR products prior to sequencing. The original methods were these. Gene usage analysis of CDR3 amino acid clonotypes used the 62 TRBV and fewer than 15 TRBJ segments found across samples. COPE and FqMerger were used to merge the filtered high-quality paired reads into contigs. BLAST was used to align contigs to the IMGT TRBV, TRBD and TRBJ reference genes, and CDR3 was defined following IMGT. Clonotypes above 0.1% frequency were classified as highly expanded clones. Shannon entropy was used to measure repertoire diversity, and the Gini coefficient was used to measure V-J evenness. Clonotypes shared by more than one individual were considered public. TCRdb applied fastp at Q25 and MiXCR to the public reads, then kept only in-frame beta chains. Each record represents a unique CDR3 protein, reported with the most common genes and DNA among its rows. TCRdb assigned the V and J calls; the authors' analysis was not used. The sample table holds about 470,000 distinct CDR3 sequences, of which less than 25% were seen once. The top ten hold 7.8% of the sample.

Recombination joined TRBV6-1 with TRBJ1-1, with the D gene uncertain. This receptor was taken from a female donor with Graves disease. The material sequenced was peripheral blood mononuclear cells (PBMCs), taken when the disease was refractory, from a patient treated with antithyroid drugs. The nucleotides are TGTGCCAGCGGAGGCCAGGAGTTCGACACTGAAGCTTTCTTT. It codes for CASGGQEFDTEAFF.